This entry describes one T cell receptor beta chain. The target antigen is unknown. The PCR had 60 Vbeta and 13 Jbeta primers. This table comes from immunoSEQ multiplex PCR, and its TCRdb copy is limited to in-frame clones, with some not included. The sample consists of 70,000 to 95,000 clones, around 80% of them appearing once. The sample belongs to a study of cytomegalovirus exposure and HLA in healthy donors. Overall study results and limits: Cytomegalovirus-associated status was assigned to about 180 TCR beta chains.

CDR1 is SQVTM and CDR2 is ANQGSEA in the germline V gene. The V gene lost 7 bases and the J gene lost 0 bases, with 10 bases spanning the gap. This CDR3 has 13 amino acids. The sequencing input was PBMCs. The chain combines TRBV29-1 with TRBJ1-3; D uncertain. The receptor's source is a man aged 40-55 years in good health and CMV-seronegative. The CDR3 spells CSALGSSGNTIYF. The CDR3 DNA follows: TGCAGCGCCCTAGGATCCTCTGGAAACACCATATATTTT.